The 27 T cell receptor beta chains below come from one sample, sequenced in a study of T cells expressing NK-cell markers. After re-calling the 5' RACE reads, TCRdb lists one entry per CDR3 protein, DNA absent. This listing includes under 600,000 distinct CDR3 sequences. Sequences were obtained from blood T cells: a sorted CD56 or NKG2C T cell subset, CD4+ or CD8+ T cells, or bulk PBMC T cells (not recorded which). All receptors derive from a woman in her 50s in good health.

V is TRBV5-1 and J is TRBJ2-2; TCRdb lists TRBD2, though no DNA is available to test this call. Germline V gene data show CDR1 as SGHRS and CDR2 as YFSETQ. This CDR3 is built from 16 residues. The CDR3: CASSSGLAPNTGELFF.

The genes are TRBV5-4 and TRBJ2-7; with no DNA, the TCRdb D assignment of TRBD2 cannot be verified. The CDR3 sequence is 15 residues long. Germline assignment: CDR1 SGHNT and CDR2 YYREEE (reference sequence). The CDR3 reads CASSYLAGATYEQYF.

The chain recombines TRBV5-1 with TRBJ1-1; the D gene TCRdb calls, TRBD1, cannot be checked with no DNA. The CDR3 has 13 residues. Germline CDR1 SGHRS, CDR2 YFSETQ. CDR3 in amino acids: CASSSNWGAEAFF.

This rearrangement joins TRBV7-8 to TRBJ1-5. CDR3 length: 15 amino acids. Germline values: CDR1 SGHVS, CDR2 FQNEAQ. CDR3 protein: CASSLSLHNNQPQHF.

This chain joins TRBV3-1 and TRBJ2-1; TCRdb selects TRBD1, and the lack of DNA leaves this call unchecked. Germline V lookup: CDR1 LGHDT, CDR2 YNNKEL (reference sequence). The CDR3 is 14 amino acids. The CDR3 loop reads CASSQGPRVLEQFF.

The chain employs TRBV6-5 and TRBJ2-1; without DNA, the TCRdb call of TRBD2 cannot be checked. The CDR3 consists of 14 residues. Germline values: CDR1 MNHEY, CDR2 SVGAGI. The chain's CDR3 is CATLSLASTMVQFF.

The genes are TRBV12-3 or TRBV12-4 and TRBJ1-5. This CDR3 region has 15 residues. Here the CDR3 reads CASSLRNTVTQPQHF.

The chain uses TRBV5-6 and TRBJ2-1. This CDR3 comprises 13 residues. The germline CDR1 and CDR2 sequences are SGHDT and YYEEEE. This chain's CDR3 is CASSLASTGEQFF.

CDR3 sequence: CASSQRAGTSLDEQFF. The V gene is TRBV12-3 or TRBV12-4, the J gene TRBJ2-1; the TCRdb D gene call, TRBD2, has no DNA to confirm it. The CDR3 length is 16 residues.

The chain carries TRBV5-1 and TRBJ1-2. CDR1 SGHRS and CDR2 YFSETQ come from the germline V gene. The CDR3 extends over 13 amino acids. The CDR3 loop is CASSLDELHGYTF.

The CDR3 is CASSPWSYAVETQYF. This rearrangement joins TRBV18 to TRBJ2-5. This CDR3 comprises 15 residues. Germline loops: CDR1 KGHSH, CDR2 LQKENI.

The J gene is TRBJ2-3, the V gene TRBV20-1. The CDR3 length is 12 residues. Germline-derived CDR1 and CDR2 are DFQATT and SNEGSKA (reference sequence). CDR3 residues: CSARVISDTQYF.

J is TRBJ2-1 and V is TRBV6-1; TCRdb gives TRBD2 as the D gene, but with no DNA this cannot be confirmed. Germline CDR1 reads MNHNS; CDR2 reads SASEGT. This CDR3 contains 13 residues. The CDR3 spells CASSASRYNEQFF.

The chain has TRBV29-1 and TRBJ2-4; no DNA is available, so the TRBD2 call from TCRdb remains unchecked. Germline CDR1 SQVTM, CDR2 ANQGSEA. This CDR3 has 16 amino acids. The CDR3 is CSVPLAGGLAKNIQYF.

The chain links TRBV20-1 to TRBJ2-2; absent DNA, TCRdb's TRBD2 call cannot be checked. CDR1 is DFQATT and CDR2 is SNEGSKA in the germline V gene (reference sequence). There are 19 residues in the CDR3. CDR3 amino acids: CSAWKEGTSGRWGTGELFF.

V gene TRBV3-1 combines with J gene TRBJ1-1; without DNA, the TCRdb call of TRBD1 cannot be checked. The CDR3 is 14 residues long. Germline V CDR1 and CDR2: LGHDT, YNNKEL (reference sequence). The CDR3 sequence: CASSQLNGGTEAFF.

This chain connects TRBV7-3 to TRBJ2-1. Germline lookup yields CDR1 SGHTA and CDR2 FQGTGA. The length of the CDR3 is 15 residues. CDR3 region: CASSRVGVAGNEQFF.

The CDR3 protein is CATAGRFLSYEQYF. The rearrangement uses TRBV6-2 or TRBV6-3 and TRBJ2-7; the TCRdb call, TRBD1, lacks DNA for checking. The germline V gene has CDR1 MNHEY and CDR2 SVGEGT. The CDR3 length is 14 residues.

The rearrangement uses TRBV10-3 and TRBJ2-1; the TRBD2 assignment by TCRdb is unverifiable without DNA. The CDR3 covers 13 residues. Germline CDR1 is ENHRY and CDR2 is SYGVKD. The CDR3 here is CAATDLTSGEQFF.

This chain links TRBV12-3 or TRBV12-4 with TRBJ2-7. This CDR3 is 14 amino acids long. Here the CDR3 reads CASSFSGEGDEQYF.

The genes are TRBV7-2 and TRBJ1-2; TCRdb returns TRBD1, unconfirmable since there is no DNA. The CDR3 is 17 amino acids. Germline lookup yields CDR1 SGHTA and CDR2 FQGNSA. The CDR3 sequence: CASSLDGTGGFDYGYTF.

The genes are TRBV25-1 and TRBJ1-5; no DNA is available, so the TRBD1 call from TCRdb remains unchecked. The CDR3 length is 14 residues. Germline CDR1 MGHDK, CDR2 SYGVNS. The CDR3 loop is CATKGQGFNQPQHF. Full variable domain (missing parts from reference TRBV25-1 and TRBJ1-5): EADIYQTPRYLVIGTGKKITLECSQTMGHDKMYWYQQDPGMELHLIHYSYGVNSTEKGDLSSESTVSRIRTEHFPLTLESARPSHTSQYLCATKGQGFNQPQHFGDGTRLSIL.

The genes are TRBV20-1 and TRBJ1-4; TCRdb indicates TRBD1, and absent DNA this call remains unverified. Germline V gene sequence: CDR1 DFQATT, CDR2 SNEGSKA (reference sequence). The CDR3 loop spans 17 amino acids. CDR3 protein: CSARDPMGDSSREKLFF.

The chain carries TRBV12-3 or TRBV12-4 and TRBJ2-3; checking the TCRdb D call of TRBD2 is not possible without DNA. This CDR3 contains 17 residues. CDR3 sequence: CASSLTKSGRGTDTQYF.

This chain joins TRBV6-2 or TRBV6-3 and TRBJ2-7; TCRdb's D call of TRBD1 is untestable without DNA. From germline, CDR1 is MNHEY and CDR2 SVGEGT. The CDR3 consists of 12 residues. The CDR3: CASGHGAGEQYF.

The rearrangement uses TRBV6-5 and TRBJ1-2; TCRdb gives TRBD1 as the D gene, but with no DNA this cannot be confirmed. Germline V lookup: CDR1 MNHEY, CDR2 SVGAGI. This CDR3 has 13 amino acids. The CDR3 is CASSRRGDYGYTF.

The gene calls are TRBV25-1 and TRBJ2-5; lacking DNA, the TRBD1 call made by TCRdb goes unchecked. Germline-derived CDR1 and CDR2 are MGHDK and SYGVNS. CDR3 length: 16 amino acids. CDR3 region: CASSVGGSPGRETQYF.